These 29 T cell receptor beta chains came from one sample sequenced in a study of blood T cell repertoires in COVID-19. Measured with immunoSEQ multiplex PCR; TCRdb has only the in-frame clones, and not every one. The table includes approximately 22,000 clones, around 90% detected once. The sequenced sample consisted of peripheral blood. Every receptor here comes from a human donor in a cohort sampled during active COVID-19.

The CDR3 is CASSVIGGQISYGYTF. The CDR3 DNA sequence: TGTGCCAGCAGCGTTATTGGGGGCCAGATTAGCTATGGCTACACCTTC. The V and J genes are TRBV28 and TRBJ1-2; D may be TRBD1 (6 bases). The germline V gene encodes CDR1 MDHEN and CDR2 SYDVKM. V lost 6 bases to trimming and J lost 4 bases, with 21 bases between them. The CDR3 length is 16 residues.

The J gene is TRBJ1-2, the V gene TRBV10-3; 8 bases fit TRBD1. The CDR3 runs to 15 residues. Germline V gene sequence: CDR1 ENHRY, CDR2 SYGVKD. Trimming took 8 bases from V and 7 from J; bases not matched to a gene: 15. CDR3 loop: CAIYDGGQALGGYTF. The DNA of the CDR3 is TGTGCCATCTACGATGGGGGACAGGCCTTGGGTGGCTACACCTTC.

The rearrangement uses TRBV5-6 and TRBJ1-3; D gene ambiguous. Per the germline V gene, CDR1 is SGHDT and CDR2 is YYEEEE. Trimming left V 1 base short and J 0 bases short, with 5 bases between. The length of the CDR3 is 14 residues. The CDR3 sequence is CASSLSGSGNTIYF. CDR3 in DNA: TGTGCCAGCAGCTTGAGCGGCTCTGGAAACACCATATATTTT.

The CDR3 loop is CASSLEASGSSYNEQFF. CDR3 sequence (DNA): TGTGCCAGCAGCTTAGAGGCTAGCGGTAGCTCCTACAATGAGCAGTTCTTC. This rearrangement joins TRBV11-2 to TRBJ2-1; the match to TRBD2 covers 7 bases. With 0 bases clipped from V and 0 bases from J, the junction kept 5 bases outside the gene matches. This CDR3 comprises 17 residues. Per the germline V gene, CDR1 is SGHAT and CDR2 is FQNNGV.

This clone was seen just once. The rearrangement links TRBV15 to TRBJ2-4; D is perhaps TRBD2 (6 bases). The V gene lost 0 bases and the J gene lost 2 bases, with 20 bases spanning the gap. The CDR3 contains 19 residues. Germline-derived CDR1 and CDR2 are LNHNV and YYDKDF (reference sequence). CDR3 sequence: CATSRDWGDVAAPKNIQYF. DNA for the CDR3: TGTGCCACCAGCAGAGATTGGGGGGATGTGGCGGCCCCCAAAAACATTCAGTACTTC.

The V and J genes are TRBV28 and TRBJ1-1; the D is unclear. Trimming left V 3 bases short and J 5 bases short, with 13 bases between. This CDR3 has 14 amino acids. Germline CDR1 reads MDHEN; CDR2 reads SYDVKM. The CDR3 DNA sequence: TGTGCCAGCAGTTTCACTAGGGCGGGGACTGAAGCTTTCTTT. This codes for CASSFTRAGTEAFF.

The chain carries TRBV5-1 and TRBJ2-1, with TRBD1 matching 7 bases. V lost 4 bases to trimming and J lost 5 bases; unmatched junction nucleotides: 6. Germline CDR1 SGHRS, CDR2 YFSETQ. There are 14 residues in the CDR3. The CDR3 protein is CASSRGQRDNEQFF. The CDR3 nucleotides read TGCGCCAGCAGCCGGGGACAGAGAGACAATGAGCAGTTCTTC.

The chain is built from TRBV4-1 and TRBJ2-1, with a possible D match to TRBD2 (6 bases). Per the germline V gene, CDR1 is MGHRA and CDR2 is YSYEKL. Trimming left V 4 bases short and J 8 bases short, with 21 bases between. This CDR3 is 16 amino acids long. The CDR3 spells CASSLRPGGGIDEQFF. The CDR3 DNA follows: TGCGCCAGCAGCCTTCGGCCCGGAGGAGGGATCGATGAGCAGTTCTTC.

The rearrangement uses TRBV5-5 and TRBJ1-2; D might be TRBD1 (6 bases). CDR1 SGHKS and CDR2 YYEKEE come from the germline V gene (reference sequence). CDR3 length: 13 residues. V was clipped by 3 bases and J by 2 bases, with 8 bases between them. The CDR3 sequence: CASSSGQNYGYTF. CDR3 in DNA: TGTGCCAGCAGCTCCGGACAGAACTATGGCTACACCTTC.

CDR3 in DNA: TGTGCCAGCAGCTTAGTACTCCTTCCCTACAATGAGCAGTTCTTC. It translates to CASSLVLLPYNEQFF. The gene calls are TRBV11-3 and TRBJ2-1, with D uncertain. V was trimmed by 1 base and J by 2 bases, leaving 9 bases between them. The length of the CDR3 is 15 residues. Germline-derived CDR1 and CDR2 are SGHNT and YENEEA.

This chain connects TRBV13 to TRBJ1-1; TRBD1 is a possible D gene (5 bases). Between the trimmed V and J ends, which lost 2 bases and 0 bases, there was a span of 22 bases. In germline, CDR1 is PRHDT, CDR2 FYEKMQ (reference sequence). The CDR3 is 19 residues long. In DNA, the CDR3 is TGTGCCAGCAGCTTAAGTCCCGCCAGGGCCCTATCTTTGAACACTGAAGCTTTCTTT. It specifies CASSLSPARALSLNTEAFF. The full variable domain, with the rest looked up from reference TRBV13 and TRBJ1-1, is AAGVIQSPRHLIKEKRETATLKCYPIPRHDTVYWYQQGPGQDPQFLISFYEKMQSDKGSIPDRFSAQQFSDYHSELNMSSLELGDSALYFCASSLSPARALSLNTEAFFGQGTRLTVV.

The rearrangement joins TRBV9 to TRBJ2-1; the match to TRBD2 covers 8 bases. Trimming at V came to 0 bases and at J to 3 bases, leaving 5 bases not matched to a gene. CDR1 and CDR2 (germline): SGDLS, YYNGEE. The CDR3 consists of 16 residues. This CDR3 reads CASSVGVGRVYNEQFF. In DNA form, the CDR3 reads TGTGCCAGCAGCGTAGGAGTCGGGAGGGTCTACAATGAGCAGTTCTTC.

The chain couples TRBV6-5 to TRBJ1-2, with 9 bases matching TRBD1. CDR1 is MNHEY and CDR2 is SVGAGI in the germline V gene. The CDR3 loop spans 15 amino acids. Trimming took 6 bases from V and 4 from J; bases not matched to a gene: 9. DNA for the CDR3: TGTGCCAGCAGAAGGAGTCCGACAGGGGGCTATGGCTACACCTTC. Its protein is CASRRSPTGGYGYTF.

The chain links TRBV29-1 to TRBJ1-1; 8 bases match TRBD1. Germline assignment: CDR1 SQVTM and CDR2 ANQGSEA. This CDR3 is built from 15 residues. J was trimmed by 0 bases and V by 7 bases; bases with no gene match: 10. The CDR3, as DNA: TGCAGCGGCCGTGGACAGGGAGCCGTGAACACTGAAGCTTTCTTT. Its protein product is CSGRGQGAVNTEAFF.

The genes are TRBV11-2 and TRBJ2-7; no definite D call. With 6 bases removed from V and 2 bases from J, the gap between germline ends came to 14 bases. The length of the CDR3 is 14 residues. Germline CDR1 reads SGHAT; CDR2 reads FQNNGV. CDR3 sequence: CASSLTYTAYEQYF. The CDR3, as DNA: TGTGCCAGCAGTCTAACCTACACAGCCTACGAGCAGTACTTC.

CDR3 in amino acids: CASSVAWDRQETQYF. The CDR3 DNA reads as TGTGCCAGCAGCGTAGCCTGGGACAGGCAAGAGACCCAGTACTTC. The chain joins TRBV9 to TRBJ2-5; 8 nucleotides line up with TRBD1. The V segment lost 0 bases and the J segment 2 bases; nucleotides outside the gene matches: 3. The CDR3 runs 15 residues. The germline gives CDR1 SGDLS, CDR2 YYNGEE.

V usage is TRBV12-3 or TRBV12-4 and J usage is TRBJ2-1; the D gene is possibly TRBD1 (5 bases). The CDR3 is 12 amino acids. Between the trimmed V and J ends, which lost 3 bases and 8 bases, there was a span of 8 bases. In DNA, the CDR3 is TGTGCCAGCAGTTTGGAAGGGGATGAGCAGTTCTTC. This encodes CASSLEGDEQFF.

V is TRBV24-1 and J is TRBJ2-2, with 9 bases identical to TRBD1. J lost 3 bases, V lost 12 bases, and 7 bases had no gene match. Germline assignment: CDR1 KGHDR and CDR2 SFDVKD. This CDR3 has 14 residues. This CDR3 reads CASQGQGDTGELFF. In nucleotides, the CDR3 is TGTGCCTCCCAGGGACAGGGTGACACCGGGGAGCTGTTTTTT.

This clone was detected only once. The chain is built from TRBV28 and TRBJ2-2, with 7 bases lining up with TRBD2. J lost 7 bases, V lost 3 bases, and 8 bases had no gene match. The CDR3 is 15 amino acids. Germline V lookup: CDR1 MDHEN, CDR2 SYDVKM. CDR3 region: CASSLMRELNGELFF. The CDR3, as DNA: TGTGCCAGCAGTTTGATGCGGGAGTTAAACGGGGAGCTGTTTTTT.

The chain couples TRBV5-1 to TRBJ1-1, with 7 bases fitting TRBD1. The CDR3 runs 17 residues. Germline loops: CDR1 SGHRS, CDR2 YFSETQ. Unmatched junction bases numbered 19, after V lost 10 bases and J lost 1 base. The CDR3, as DNA: TGCGCCCGGGGGTTGATGCGACAGGGACGTTGGAACACTGAAGCTTTCTTT. It yields the protein CARGLMRQGRWNTEAFF.

This clone was picked up one time. The chain combines TRBV30 with TRBJ2-5, with D maybe TRBD2 (5 bases). V lost 3 bases to trimming and J lost 8 bases, with 13 bases between them. The length of the CDR3 is 12 residues. Germline lookup yields CDR1 GTSNPN and CDR2 SVGIG (reference sequence). CDR3 region: CAWRPLSGTQYF. The CDR3 DNA follows: TGTGCCTGGAGGCCCTTGAGCGGTACCCAGTACTTC.

The chain links TRBV29-1 to TRBJ2-1; D perhaps matches TRBD2 (7 bases). Germline V lookup: CDR1 SQVTM, CDR2 ANQGSEA. Trimming pared 7 bases from V and 1 base from J, leaving 11 bases between. This CDR3 has 13 amino acids. DNA of the CDR3: TGCAGCGCCGGGGGGCTTTCCTACAATGAGCAGTTCTTC. This gives the protein CSAGGLSYNEQFF.

The rearrangement joins TRBV25-1 to TRBJ2-7; D gene unclear. Germline V gene sequence: CDR1 MGHDK, CDR2 SYGVNS. Trimming cost V 4 bases and J 2 bases, with 3 bases left between them. The CDR3 covers 11 residues. The CDR3 protein is CASSAAYEQYF. The DNA of the CDR3 is TGTGCCAGCAGTGCGGCCTACGAGCAGTACTTC.

The CDR3 spells CATSANLGQGIGQPQHF. The CDR3 DNA is TGTGCCACCAGCGCAAACCTAGGACAGGGGATCGGTCAGCCCCAGCATTTT. The gene calls are TRBV15 and TRBJ1-5, with 9 bases matching TRBD1. Per germline, CDR1 LNHNV and CDR2 YYDKDF (reference sequence). V lost 5 bases to trimming and J lost 6 bases; unmatched junction nucleotides: 14. CDR3 size: 17 residues.

The chain is built from TRBV19 and TRBJ2-1; weak D call: TRBD1 (5 bases). Deletions cut 8 bases from V and 2 bases from J, with 13 bases between. The CDR3 loop spans 14 amino acids. Germline V CDR1 and CDR2: LNHDA, SQIVND (reference sequence). The CDR3 DNA is TGTGCCAGTTCTTTAGCAGGGACCTACAATGAGCAGTTCTTC. Its protein is CASSLAGTYNEQFF.

V usage is TRBV25-1 and J usage is TRBJ1-3; D may be TRBD1 (5 bases). CDR3 length equals 16 residues. V gave up 4 bases and J gave up 4 bases, with 17 bases separating them. Germline values: CDR1 MGHDK, CDR2 SYGVNS. DNA for the CDR3: TGTGCCAGCAGTGTAATCCGGGCTGCAGGGGGAAACACCATATATTTT. It encodes CASSVIRAAGGNTIYF. The full variable domain, its missing parts supplied by reference TRBV25-1 and TRBJ1-3, is EADIYQTPRYLVIGTGKKITLECSQTMGHDKMYWYQQDPGMELHLIHYSYGVNSTEKGDLSSESTVSRIRTEHFPLTLESARPSHTSQYLCASSVIRAAGGNTIYFGEGSWLTVV.

J is TRBJ1-1 and V is TRBV30; D is perhaps TRBD1 (6 bases). Between the trimmed V and J ends, which lost 5 bases and 0 bases, there was a span of 10 bases. The CDR3 totals 13 residues. CDR1 GTSNPN and CDR2 SVGIG come from the germline V gene (reference sequence). CDR3 protein: CAWGDTMNTEAFF. CDR3 coding DNA: TGTGCCTGGGGGGACACCATGAACACTGAAGCTTTCTTT.

The chain uses TRBV6-5 and TRBJ2-7; 10 positions match TRBD1. Losses at the gene ends were 5 bases for V and 4 bases for J; bases not matched to a gene: 8. CDR1 MNHEY and CDR2 SVGAGI come from the germline V gene. The CDR3 length is 15 residues. In DNA form, the CDR3 reads TGTGCCAGCAGTAAGACAGGGGGCGCCGAATACGAGCAGTACTTC. Protein sequence: CASSKTGGAEYEQYF.

The V gene is TRBV13, the J gene TRBJ2-4, with D possibly being TRBD2 (6 bases). Germline V CDR1 and CDR2: PRHDT, FYEKMQ (reference sequence). This CDR3 region has 15 residues. V gave up 3 bases and J gave up 3 bases, with 12 bases separating them. CDR3 nucleotide sequence: TGTGCCAGCAGCTTGGTGGGAGGCGGCAAAAACATTCAGTACTTC. Translation: CASSLVGGGKNIQYF.